Each of the 24 T cell receptor beta chains below was sequenced from the same sample in a study of CD8 T cells in ankylosing spondylitis. MiXCR was run by TCRdb on the 5' RACE reads, yielding one entry per CDR3 protein. This sample has about 240,000 distinct CDR3 sequences, with less than 10% found just once. Sequenced input: blood, either unsorted or a sorted T cell fraction (not recorded which). These receptors all come from a male donor with ankylosing spondylitis or in good health (not recorded which).

The chain recombines TRBV10-3 with TRBJ2-2, with 9 bases fitting TRBD1. The CDR3 has 16 amino acids. J was trimmed by 2 bases and V by 3 bases; bases with no gene match: 4. Germline CDR1 and CDR2: ENHRY and SYGVKD. CDR3 sequence: CAISEQGALNTGELFF. The CDR3 coding sequence is TGTGCCATCAGTGAACAGGGGGCCCTAAACACCGGGGAGCTGTTTTTT.

This clonotype was seen a few times. DNA of the CDR3: TGTGCCAGCAGCCCAGGGTCCCCCCGTGGGAATGAGCAGTTCTTC. It is translated as CASSPGSPRGNEQFF. This chain joins TRBV7-2 and TRBJ2-1; tentatively, D is TRBD1 (5 bases). Trimming stripped 5 bases from V and 7 bases from J, with 18 bases between. Looked up from germline, CDR1 is SGHTA and CDR2 is FQGNSA. CDR3 length equals 15 residues.

This clonotype was seen at least ten times. The chain recombines TRBV30 with TRBJ1-1; possible D gene TRBD1, 6 bases. The CDR3 extends over 15 amino acids. Germline values: CDR1 GTSNPN, CDR2 SVGIG (reference sequence). The ends were cut back, 3 bases at V and 3 bases at J, with 17 bases in the middle. The CDR3 nucleotides are TGTGCCTGGAGGAGGGCAGGGGCTGTCGACACTGAAGCTTTCTTT. Encoded protein: CAWRRAGAVDTEAFF.

This clonotype came up many times. The V call is TRBV6-1, the J call TRBJ1-5; 8 bases are a match to TRBD1. Germline trimming cut 6 bases from V and 3 bases from J; bases unmatched to any gene: 7. This CDR3 has 15 residues. Germline CDR1 and CDR2: MNHNS and SASEGT. The CDR3 reads CASRSTGGINQPQHF. The CDR3 DNA follows: TGTGCCAGCAGGTCCACAGGGGGAATCAATCAGCCCCAGCATTTT.

This clonotype was detected many times. J is TRBJ2-1 and V is TRBV20-1; D gene unclear. The CDR3 covers 14 residues. Germline-derived CDR1 and CDR2 are DFQATT and SNEGSKA (reference sequence). Trimming cost V 3 bases and J 5 bases, with 14 bases left between them. Here the CDR3 reads CSARNQKVHNEQFF. The CDR3 DNA reads as TGCAGTGCTAGGAACCAGAAAGTACACAATGAGCAGTTCTTC.

This clonotype was seen repeatedly, ten times or more. V usage is TRBV5-1 and J usage is TRBJ2-1, with unresolved D. The CDR3 is 15 amino acids. V was clipped by 0 bases and J by 1 base, with 8 bases between them. Per the germline V gene, CDR1 is SGHRS and CDR2 is YFSETQ. DNA for the CDR3: TGCGCCAGCAGCTTGGTACCCCAGTCCTACAATGAGCAGTTCTTC. It codes for CASSLVPQSYNEQFF.

This clonotype was found many times. V gene TRBV29-1 combines with J gene TRBJ2-1; D gene uncertain. The V and J ends lost 2 bases and 1 base respectively, with 3 bases between them. Germline V lookup: CDR1 SQVTM, CDR2 ANQGSEA. The CDR3 spans 12 residues. The CDR3 DNA reads as TGCAGCGTTGAAAGATCCTACAATGAGCAGTTCTTC. Its protein product is CSVERSYNEQFF.

This clonotype has at least ten counts. The J gene is TRBJ2-3, the V gene TRBV24-1; 12 positions match TRBD1. In germline, CDR1 is KGHDR, CDR2 SFDVKD. This CDR3 is 17 amino acids long. The junction had 9 bases not matched to a gene; V was cut back by 6 bases and J by 3 bases. CDR3 protein: CATSSPWGQGATDTQYF. The CDR3 DNA follows: TGTGCCACCAGTTCCCCCTGGGGACAGGGGGCGACAGATACGCAGTATTTT.

This clonotype was recorded many times. The chain joins TRBV9 to TRBJ2-1, with TRBD2 matching 13 bases. CDR1 is SGDLS, CDR2 YYNGEE, per germline. V lost 4 bases and J lost 8; bases outside the gene matches: 6. The CDR3 contains 15 residues. The CDR3 sequence is CASSYRTSGSDEQFF. The CDR3 DNA sequence: TGTGCCAGCAGCTACCGGACTAGCGGGAGTGATGAGCAGTTCTTC. The whole variable domain, filled in from reference TRBV9 and TRBJ2-1, reads DSGVTQTPKHLITATGQRVTLRCSPRSGDLSVYWYQQSLDQGLQFLIQYYNGEERAKGNILERFSAQQFPDLHSELNLSSLELGDSALYFCASSYRTSGSDEQFFGPGTRLTVL.

This clonotype has a count of ten or more. The gene calls are TRBV12-3 or TRBV12-4 and TRBJ1-2; D is ambiguous. The CDR3 runs to 12 residues. The germline V and J ends were trimmed by 3 bases and 4 bases, with 6 bases remaining between them. The CDR3 loop is CASSLSSYGYTF. CDR3 nucleotides: TGTGCCAGCAGTTTGAGCAGCTATGGCTACACCTTC.

The chain carries TRBV20-1 and TRBJ1-5; no clear D gene. Germline values: CDR1 DFQATT, CDR2 SNEGSKA (reference sequence). The CDR3 loop spans 13 amino acids. V shed 3 bases and J shed 4 bases, with 10 bases lying between them. Here the CDR3 reads CSASFEANQPQHF. The CDR3 DNA sequence: TGCAGTGCTAGCTTCGAGGCTAATCAGCCCCAGCATTTT.

This chain links TRBV20-1 with TRBJ1-3; D remains ambiguous. Germline CDR1 and CDR2: DFQATT and SNEGSKA (reference sequence). This CDR3 contains 14 residues. Trimming took off 1 base at V and 5 bases at J, with 12 bases between the two ends. CDR3 coding DNA: TGCAGTGCTAGAGCGAGGGCGAAAAGAAACACCATATATTTT. Encoded protein: CSARARAKRNTIYF.

This clonotype was observed at least ten times. The V call is TRBV20-1, the J call TRBJ2-7; D is unresolved. The germline gives CDR1 DFQATT, CDR2 SNEGSKA (reference sequence). The germline V and J ends were trimmed by 1 base and 5 bases, with 6 bases remaining between them. The CDR3 loop spans 11 amino acids. The CDR3 bases are TGCAGTGCTAGAGCGGCGAACGAGCAGTACTTC. Its translation: CSARAANEQYF.

This clonotype has at least ten counts. This chain joins TRBV29-1 and TRBJ2-2; no clear D gene. The CDR3 is 12 amino acids. The germline V and J ends were trimmed by 7 bases and 7 bases, with 13 bases remaining between them. Germline-derived CDR1 and CDR2 are SQVTM and ANQGSEA. CDR3 in DNA: TGCAGCGCGGACCCAGGCTTCGGGGAGCTGTTTTTT. Translated: CSADPGFGELFF.

Many counts were recorded for this clonotype. The CDR3 loop reads CSAALAGVADTQYF. The CDR3 DNA reads as TGCAGTGCTGCACTAGCGGGAGTGGCAGATACGCAGTATTTT. The chain combines TRBV20-1 with TRBJ2-3; 11 nucleotides match TRBD2. V trimming: 5 bases; J trimming: 4 bases; junction bases outside the gene matches: 5. The CDR3 totals 14 residues. From germline, CDR1 is DFQATT and CDR2 SNEGSKA (reference sequence).

Many counts were recorded for this clonotype. The chain employs TRBV29-1 and TRBJ2-6, with no clear D. The CDR3 has 15 amino acids. CDR1 SQVTM and CDR2 ANQGSEA come from the germline V gene. With 5 bases removed from V and 4 bases from J, the gap between germline ends came to 15 bases. CDR3 sequence: CSVMLGSAGANVLTF. CDR3 nucleotide sequence: TGCAGCGTTATGCTTGGTAGTGCGGGGGCCAACGTCCTGACTTTC.

This clonotype was seen at least ten times. The chain uses TRBV5-1 and TRBJ2-1; 16 positions match TRBD2. Germline V gives CDR1 SGHRS, CDR2 YFSETQ. Trimming removed 2 bases from V and 9 bases from J; junction bases left unmatched: 5. There are 16 residues in the CDR3. CDR3 nucleotides: TGCGCCAGCAGCTTTGTCGGGACTAGCGGGGGGGGTGAGCAGTTCTTC. Its translation: CASSFVGTSGGGEQFF.

This clonotype was seen a few times. The chain employs TRBV7-2 and TRBJ2-7, with D maybe TRBD1 (6 bases). The ends were cut back, 5 bases at V and 2 bases at J, with 13 bases in the middle. The length of the CDR3 is 14 residues. The germline gives CDR1 SGHTA, CDR2 FQGNSA. This chain's CDR3 is CASSAAGETYEQYF. CDR3 DNA sequence: TGTGCCAGCAGCGCGGCAGGGGAGACCTACGAGCAGTACTTC.

This clonotype showed up many times. This chain joins TRBV20-1 and TRBJ2-3; TRBD1 agrees at 8 bases. Trimming took 3 bases from V and 0 from J; bases not matched to a gene: 2. The CDR3 extends over 14 amino acids. CDR1 and CDR2 from the germline V gene are DFQATT and SNEGSKA (reference sequence). CDR3 loop: CSASGQGSTDTQYF. CDR3 DNA sequence: TGCAGTGCTAGTGGACAGGGCAGCACAGATACGCAGTATTTT.

This clonotype has at least ten counts. The chain carries TRBV29-1 and TRBJ2-1; D is possibly TRBD1 (5 bases). The CDR3 runs 15 residues. Germline CDR1 and CDR2: SQVTM and ANQGSEA. Trimming removed 3 bases at V and 6 bases at J, with 18 bases between. The CDR3 nucleotides read TGCAGCGTTGAGAAAAGGGGATACCGAGCCAATGAGCAGTTCTTC. This encodes CSVEKRGYRANEQFF.

This clonotype was picked up many times. The junction shows a germline mismatch at one end, possibly a read error. The rearrangement uses TRBV12-3 or TRBV12-4 and TRBJ2-3; possible D gene TRBD2, 6 bases. This CDR3 region has 14 residues. The chain's CDR3 is CASSIAVTTDTQYF. The CDR3 DNA is TGTGCCAGCAGTATAGCGGTAACGACAGATACGCAGTATTTT.

The chain links TRBV20-1 to TRBJ2-1, with 13 bases lining up with TRBD2. With 5 bases clipped from V and 15 bases from J, the junction kept 10 bases outside the gene matches. The CDR3 consists of 13 residues. The germline gives CDR1 DFQATT, CDR2 SNEGSKA (reference sequence). The CDR3 nucleotides read TGCAGTGCTCGGACTAGCGGGAGTCGACTGAGGTTCTTC. It translates to CSARTSGSRLRFF.

At least ten counts were recorded for this clonotype. The V gene is TRBV7-3, the J gene TRBJ2-3, with 8 positions matching TRBD2. Losses at the gene ends were 1 base for V and 0 bases for J; bases not matched to a gene: 3. CDR3 length equals 16 residues. CDR1 is SGHTA and CDR2 is FQGTGA in the germline V gene. For the CDR3, the DNA is TGTGCCAGCAGCTTAAGTAGCGGGACTAGCACAGATACGCAGTATTTT. Translated, it gives CASSLSSGTSTDTQYF.

The chain carries TRBV4-3 and TRBJ1-2; possible D gene TRBD1, 5 bases. The CDR3 is 14 amino acids. V shed 1 base and J shed 4 bases, with 10 bases lying between them. Germline values: CDR1 LGHNA, CDR2 YSLEER. CDR3 protein: CASSQVSGTYGYTF. Written as DNA, the CDR3 is TGCGCCAGCAGCCAAGTGTCAGGGACCTATGGCTACACCTTC.